This entry lists 21 T cell receptor beta chains sequenced from one sample in a study of T-cell memory formation after mild COVID-19. In TCRdb, the 5' RACE reads were re-called with MiXCR into one record per CDR3 protein. Among 250,000 to 300,000 distinct CDR3 sequences, roughly 15% were seen once, and the ten largest hold approximately 23%. Sequencing input: PBMCs or a T cell subset sorted from them (not recorded which). Receptors were obtained from a man aged 18 to 29 who had mild COVID-19 (a few samples of this study predate the infection). Cell type and time point are not known.

V usage is TRBV12-3 or TRBV12-4 and J usage is TRBJ1-5, with a possible D match to TRBD1 (6 bases). CDR3 length: 15 amino acids. V lost 3 bases to trimming and J lost 7 bases, with 16 bases between them. The CDR3 region has the DNA TGTGCCAGCAGTTTGCGGGGGCTGGGAGGACAGCCCCAGCATTTT. Its translation: CASSLRGLGGQPQHF.

This clonotype was seen more than once but under ten times. The chain combines TRBV4-1 with TRBJ1-3; D uncertain. Germline V gene sequence: CDR1 MGHRA, CDR2 YSYEKL. CDR3 length: 15 residues. The germline V and J ends were trimmed by 1 base and 0 bases, with 7 bases remaining between them. The CDR3 bases are TGCGCCAGCAGCCAAGTCCGGTCCTCTGGAAACACCATATATTTT. This sequence encodes CASSQVRSSGNTIYF.

This clonotype was detected only a few times. The chain recombines TRBV2 with TRBJ2-7; 11 bases fit TRBD2. Germline CDR1 is SNHLY and CDR2 is FYNNEI. J lost 4 bases, V lost 3 bases, and 5 bases had no gene match. This CDR3 contains 15 residues. CDR3 region: CASSERTSGGYEQYV. The CDR3 region has the DNA TGTGCCAGCAGTGAGCGAACTAGCGGGGGATACGAGCAGTACGTC.

V usage is TRBV14 and J usage is TRBJ2-6, with no clear D. Germline CDR1 reads SGHDN; CDR2 reads FVKESK. CDR3 length: 17 amino acids. Trimming removed 0 bases at V and 4 bases at J, with 13 bases between. The CDR3 region is CASSQEWRRAGANVLTF. CDR3 in DNA: TGTGCCAGCAGCCAAGAGTGGCGTAGGGCGGGGGCCAACGTCCTGACTTTC.

This clonotype appeared a few times. V usage is TRBV6-2 or TRBV6-3 and J usage is TRBJ1-2; perhaps TRBD1 as D (5 bases). The germline V gene has CDR1 MNHEY and CDR2 SVGEGT. The CDR3 contains 13 residues. Trimming removed 6 bases from V and 5 bases from J, with 13 bases in between. The CDR3 spells CASRPGTDYGYTF. In DNA, the CDR3 is TGTGCCAGCAGGCCCGGGACGGATTATGGCTACACCTTC.

A note on this clonotype: At one end the junction does not follow the germline gene, possibly because of a read error. The V and J genes are TRBV5-1 and TRBJ2-6; D remains unclear. Germline CDR1 and CDR2: SGHRS and YFSETQ. The CDR3 is 16 amino acids. CDR3 DNA: TGCGCCAGCCGCAGTATCTACCGCTCTTGGGCCAACGTCCTGACTTTC. Protein product: CASRSIYRSWANVLTF.

This sequence joins TRBV7-2 and TRBJ2-5, with D possibly TRBD1 on 5 matching bases. The CDR3 contains 16 residues. The V end lost 5 bases, the J end lost 2 bases, and 18 bases lay between the germline ends. In germline, CDR1 is SGHTA, CDR2 FQGNSA. CDR3 DNA: TGTGCCAGCAGCCCAGTAAAGGGGATGGGGCAAGAGACCCAGTACTTC. Its protein is CASSPVKGMGQETQYF.

This rearrangement joins TRBV7-9 to TRBJ2-7, with a weak D call TRBD1 (6 bases). V lost 1 base to trimming and J lost 5 bases, with 12 bases between them. The CDR3 totals 14 residues. The germline V gene encodes CDR1 SEHNR and CDR2 FQNEAQ (reference sequence). The CDR3 region is CASSLEAGENEQYF. CDR3 coding DNA: TGTGCCAGCAGCTTAGAGGCAGGGGAGAACGAGCAGTACTTC.

The rearrangement links TRBV6-4 to TRBJ1-2; D is ambiguous. Germline loops: CDR1 MRHNA, CDR2 SNTAGT. The CDR3 contains 13 residues. Trimming pared 0 bases from V and 8 bases from J, leaving 10 bases between. The CDR3 protein is CASSDSNSGGYTF. CDR3 coding DNA: TGTGCCAGCAGTGACTCGAACTCTGGCGGCTACACCTTC.

Ten or more counts support this clonotype. The chain has TRBV5-6 and TRBJ1-1; no definite D call. Germline V gives CDR1 SGHDT, CDR2 YYEEEE. Trimming removed 0 bases from V and 0 bases from J, with 9 bases in between. The CDR3 extends over 15 amino acids. The CDR3 nucleotides are TGTGCCAGCAGCTTGGTAGGGAACTTGAACACTGAAGCTTTCTTT. Encoded protein: CASSLVGNLNTEAFF.

This clonotype has a count of ten or more. The chain has TRBV5-1 and TRBJ2-5; D is unclear. There are 12 residues in the CDR3. CDR1 and CDR2 from the germline V gene are SGHRS and YFSETQ. Trimming removed 2 bases from V and 5 bases from J, with 7 bases in between. CDR3 sequence reads: CASSFYGETQYF. DNA for the CDR3: TGCGCCAGCAGCTTCTACGGGGAGACCCAGTACTTC. Combining the CDR3 with reference TRBV5-1 and TRBJ2-5 gives the whole variable domain KAGVTQTPRYLIKTRGQQVTLSCSPISGHRSVSWYQQTPGQGLQFLFEYFSETQRNKGNFPGRFSGRQFSNSRSEMNVSTLELGDSALYLCASSFYGETQYFGPGTRLLVL.

The chain combines TRBV10-3 with TRBJ2-1, with D possibly being TRBD1 (6 bases). The V end lost 6 bases, the J end lost 0 bases, and 9 bases lay between the germline ends. Germline CDR1 reads ENHRY; CDR2 reads SYGVKD. The CDR3 is 14 residues long. In nucleotides, the CDR3 is TGTGCCATCAGCCCCAGGGGCTCCTACAATGAGCAGTTCTTC. Translating it yields CAISPRGSYNEQFF.

The CDR3 nucleotides are TGTGCCAGCTCACCAGAATCAGGGCGAGATTCACCCCTCCACTTT. As protein: CASSPESGRDSPLHF. This rearrangement joins TRBV18 to TRBJ1-6; tentatively, D is TRBD1 (5 bases). V dropped 2 bases and J dropped 8 bases, with 13 bases sitting between them. CDR3 length: 15 residues. CDR1 is KGHSH and CDR2 is LQKENI in the germline V gene.

A few counts support this clonotype. The chain employs TRBV7-3 and TRBJ2-1, with D uncertain. Looked up from germline, CDR1 is SGHTA and CDR2 is FQGTGA. The CDR3 has 12 amino acids. Trimming left V 1 base short and J 7 bases short, with 5 bases between. CDR3 DNA sequence: TGTGCCAGCAGCTTAATCGGGAATGAGCAGTTCTTC. Protein: CASSLIGNEQFF.

This clonotype was picked up a small number of times. For the CDR3, the DNA is TGTGCCAGCAGGTCTTCGGGCCCCAATTCACCCCTCCACTTT. Its translation is CASRSSGPNSPLHF. The chain has TRBV7-6 and TRBJ1-6, with D hard to call. The CDR3 is 14 residues long. V was trimmed by 6 bases and J by 7 bases, leaving 13 bases between them. Germline V gene lookup returns CDR1 SGHVS and CDR2 FNYEAQ.

This clonotype occurred many times. V is TRBV7-2 and J is TRBJ2-2; D is unresolved. The CDR3 length is 15 residues. The V gene lost 1 base and the J gene lost 2 bases, with 8 bases spanning the gap. CDR1 and CDR2 (germline): SGHTA, FQGNSA. CDR3 sequence: CASSLDSVNTGELFF. CDR3 DNA sequence: TGTGCCAGCAGCTTAGACTCTGTAAACACCGGGGAGCTGTTTTTT.

There are a few counts of this clonotype. This chain connects TRBV15 to TRBJ2-5, with 9 bases lining up with TRBD1. The CDR3 totals 14 residues. Germline CDR1 and CDR2: LNHNV and YYDKDF (reference sequence). Trimming cost V 7 bases and J 4 bases; bases outside gene matches: 7. The CDR3 nucleotides are TGTGCCACCACAGACAGGGGGTTGGGAGAGACCCAGTACTTC. Protein: CATTDRGLGETQYF.

J is TRBJ1-2 and V is TRBV6-5; TRBD1 might be the D (5 bases). Germline CDR1 MNHEY, CDR2 SVGAGI. The V end was cut by 5 bases, the J end by 7 bases, with 14 bases between. This CDR3 is built from 13 residues. The CDR3 protein is CASSPRGSAGYTF. The CDR3, as DNA: TGTGCCAGCAGTCCCCGGGGGTCGGCTGGCTACACCTTC.

The chain has TRBV5-1 and TRBJ1-4; D unresolved. V was pared by 4 bases and J by 0 bases, with 16 bases between. This CDR3 comprises 17 residues. CDR1 and CDR2 from the germline V gene are SGHRS and YFSETQ. The CDR3 nucleotides read TGCGCCAGCAGCCCCCGTAGCGGCGATGCAACTAATGAAAAACTGTTTTTT. As protein: CASSPRSGDATNEKLFF.

The gene calls are TRBV2 and TRBJ2-1; TRBD2 aligns across 8 bases. Germline CDR1 reads SNHLY; CDR2 reads FYNNEI. Losses at the gene ends were 4 bases for V and 9 bases for J; bases not matched to a gene: 14. This CDR3 is built from 16 residues. In DNA, the CDR3 is TGTGCCAGCAGTGCTACTAGTGGCGGGGGGTGGTCTGAGCAGTTCTTC. Amino acids: CASSATSGGGWSEQFF.

This clonotype was counted many times. CDR3 DNA sequence: TGTGCCAGCAGCTCGACAGGGTCAGATACGCAGTATTTT. This sequence encodes CASSSTGSDTQYF. The chain recombines TRBV7-2 with TRBJ2-3; 7 positions match TRBD1. The germline V gene has CDR1 SGHTA and CDR2 FQGNSA. The V gene end was trimmed by 4 bases and the J gene end by 4 bases; junction bases not matched to a gene: 2. This CDR3 contains 13 residues.